This T cell receptor beta chain stems from a study of cytomegalovirus exposure and HLA in healthy donors. With respect to this clone: The antigen remains undetermined.

The study's findings and limits: Listed as cytomegalovirus-associated were over 150 TCR beta chains.

The CDR3 totals 13 residues. V lost 7 bases and J 1 base, leaving 9 bases between the germline ends. Germline V gene lookup returns CDR1 MNHNY and CDR2 SVGAGI (reference sequence). PCR employed 60 Vbeta and 13 Jbeta primers. Here immunoSEQ multiplex PCR was the method, and the copy in TCRdb shows in-frame clones only, minus some. In the table there are about 130,000 clones, 81% of which are singletons. The sequencing sample was made of PBMCs. The source of this sequence is a woman younger than 45 in good health and CMV-seronegative. The chain recombines TRBV6-6 with TRBJ2-3; possible D gene TRBD1, 6 bases. Here the CDR3 reads CASTPGGTDTQYF. Written as DNA, the CDR3 is TGTGCCAGCACACCAGGGGGCACAGATACGCAGTATTTT.